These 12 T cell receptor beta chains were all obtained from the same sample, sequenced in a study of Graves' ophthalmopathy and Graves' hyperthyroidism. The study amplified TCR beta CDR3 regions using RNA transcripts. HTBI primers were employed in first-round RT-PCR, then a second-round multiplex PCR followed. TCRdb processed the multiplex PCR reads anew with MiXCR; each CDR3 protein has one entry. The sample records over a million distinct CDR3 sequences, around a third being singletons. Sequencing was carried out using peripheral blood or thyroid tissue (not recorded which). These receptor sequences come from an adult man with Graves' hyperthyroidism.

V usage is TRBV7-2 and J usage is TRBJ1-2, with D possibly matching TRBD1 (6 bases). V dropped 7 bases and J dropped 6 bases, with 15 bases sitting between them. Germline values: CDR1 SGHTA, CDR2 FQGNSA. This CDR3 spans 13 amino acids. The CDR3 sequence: CASTLGAVDGYTF. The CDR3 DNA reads TGTGCCAGCACCCTGGGGGCTGTTGATGGCTACACCTTC.

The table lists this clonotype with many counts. The CDR3 DNA is TGTGCCAGCAGTCAGAGCGGGGGGGCGACCGGGGAGCTGTTTTTT. Translation gives CASSQSGGATGELFF. The chain has TRBV7-8 and TRBJ2-2; 10 bases map to TRBD2. Germline assignment: CDR1 SGHVS and CDR2 FQNEAQ. The CDR3 covers 15 residues. V was clipped by 6 bases and J by 5 bases; unmatched bases: 6.

CDR3 in DNA: TGCAGCGTTGTGTGGGGAGACTCCTACGAGCAGTACTTC. Translated, it gives CSVVWGDSYEQYF. The V and J genes are TRBV29-1 and TRBJ2-7; D possibly corresponds to TRBD2 (5 bases). Germline V gene sequence: CDR1 SQVTM, CDR2 ANQGSEA. V dropped 4 bases and J dropped 0 bases, with 10 bases sitting between them. The CDR3 contains 13 residues.

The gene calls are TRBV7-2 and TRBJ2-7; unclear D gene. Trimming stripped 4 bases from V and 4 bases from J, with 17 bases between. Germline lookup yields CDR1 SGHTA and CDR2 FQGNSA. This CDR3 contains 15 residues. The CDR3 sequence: CASSYSIVGFYEQYF. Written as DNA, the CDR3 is TGTGCCAGCAGCTATTCGATCGTGGGGTTTTACGAGCAGTACTTC.

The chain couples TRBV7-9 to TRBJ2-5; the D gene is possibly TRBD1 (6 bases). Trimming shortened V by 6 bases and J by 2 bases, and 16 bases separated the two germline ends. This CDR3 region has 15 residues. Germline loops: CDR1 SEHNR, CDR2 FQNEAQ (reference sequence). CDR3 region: CASSLADRRQETQYF. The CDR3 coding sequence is TGTGCCAGCAGTTTGGCGGACAGACGTCAAGAGACCCAGTACTTC.

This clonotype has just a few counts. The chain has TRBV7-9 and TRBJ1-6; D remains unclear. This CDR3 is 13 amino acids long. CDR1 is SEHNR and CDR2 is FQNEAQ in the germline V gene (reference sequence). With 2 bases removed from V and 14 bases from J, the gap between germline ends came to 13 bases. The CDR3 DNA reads TGTGCCAGCAGCTTATCGGATCCTCCGACCCTCCACTTT. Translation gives CASSLSDPPTLHF.

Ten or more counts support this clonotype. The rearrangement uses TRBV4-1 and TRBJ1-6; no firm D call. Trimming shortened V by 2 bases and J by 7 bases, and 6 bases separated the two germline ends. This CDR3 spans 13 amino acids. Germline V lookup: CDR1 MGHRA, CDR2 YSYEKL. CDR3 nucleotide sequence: TGCGCCAGCAGCCAACACCCGAATTCACCCCTCCACTTT. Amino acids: CASSQHPNSPLHF.

The CDR3 nucleotides are TGCGCCAGCAGCCAAGACCCCGGGACACCCTACGAGCAGTACTTC. This gives the protein CASSQDPGTPYEQYF. The chain employs TRBV4-1 and TRBJ2-7, with a weak D call TRBD1 (6 bases). The CDR3 spans 15 residues. The ends were cut back, 0 bases at V and 2 bases at J, with 11 bases in the middle. Germline lookup yields CDR1 MGHRA and CDR2 YSYEKL.

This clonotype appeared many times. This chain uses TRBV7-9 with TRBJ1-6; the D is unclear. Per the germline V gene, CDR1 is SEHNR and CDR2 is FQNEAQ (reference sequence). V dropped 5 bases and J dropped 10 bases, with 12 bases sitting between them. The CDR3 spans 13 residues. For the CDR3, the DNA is TGTGCCAGCAGCCCTCCCGATGCCTCACCCCTCCACTTT. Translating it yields CASSPPDASPLHF.

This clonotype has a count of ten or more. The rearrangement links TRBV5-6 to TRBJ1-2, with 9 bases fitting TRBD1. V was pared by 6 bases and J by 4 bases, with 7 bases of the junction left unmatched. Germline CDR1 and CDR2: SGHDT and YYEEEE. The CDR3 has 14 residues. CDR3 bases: TGTGCCAGCACCGACGGGACAGGGAGCTATGGCTACACCTTC. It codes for CASTDGTGSYGYTF.

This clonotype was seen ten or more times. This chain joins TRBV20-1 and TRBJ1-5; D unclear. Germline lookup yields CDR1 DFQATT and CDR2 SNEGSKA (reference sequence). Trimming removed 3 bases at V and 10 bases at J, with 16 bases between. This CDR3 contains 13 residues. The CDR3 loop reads CSARVGELLPQHF. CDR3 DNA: TGCAGTGCTAGGGTCGGGGAGTTGCTACCCCAGCATTTT.

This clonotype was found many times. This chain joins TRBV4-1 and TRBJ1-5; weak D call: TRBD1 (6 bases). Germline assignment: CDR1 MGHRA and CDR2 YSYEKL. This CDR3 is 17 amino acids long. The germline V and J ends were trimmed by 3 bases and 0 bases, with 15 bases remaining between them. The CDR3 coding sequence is TGCGCCAGCAGCCAGAAGGGGGGAGATCATAGCAATCAGCCCCAGCATTTT. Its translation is CASSQKGGDHSNQPQHF.